This is a list of T cell receptor beta chains from one sample in a study of shared clonotypes between healthy human individuals. TCRdb keeps only in-frame clones here, not all; method: immunoSEQ multiplex PCR. The sample has millions of clones, around 93% seen once. Sequenced: naive CD8+ T cells from PBMCs. The source is a man aged 18 to 29 in good health. Some clones in this sample may be carry-over from other donors' samples. Both conserved end residues are trimmed from each CDR3. Fields, in order: V gene, J gene, CDR3 protein.

V gene: TRBV7-2
J gene: TRBJ2-5
CDR3 protein: ASSQRGKTQY

V gene: TRBV19
J gene: TRBJ1-5
CDR3 protein: ASNLIWGALNQPQH

V gene: TRBV25-1
J gene: TRBJ2-7
CDR3 protein: ASSELAGQGSEQY

V gene: TRBV4-1
J gene: -
CDR3 protein: ASSPQQGAYEQY

V gene: TRBV27
J gene: TRBJ2-7
CDR3 protein: ASSFSAGERDYEQY

V gene: TRBV6-5
J gene: TRBJ2-7
CDR3 protein: ASSFQANYEQY

V gene: TRBV19
J gene: TRBJ1-2
CDR3 protein: ASTDRDLYGYT

V gene: TRBV6-1
J gene: TRBJ2-7
CDR3 protein: ASSERTGLIYEQY

V gene: TRBV27
J gene: TRBJ2-3
CDR3 protein: ASSWSAGAADTQY

V gene: TRBV27
J gene: TRBJ2-1
CDR3 protein: ASSLPSYNEQF

V gene: TRBV27
J gene: TRBJ2-7
CDR3 protein: ASSQDGDTYEQY

V gene: TRBV27
J gene: TRBJ1-1
CDR3 protein: ASSLGRGNIEAF

V gene: TRBV6-1
J gene: TRBJ2-1
CDR3 protein: ASSVGPYPSSYNEQF

V gene: TRBV14
J gene: TRBJ1-1
CDR3 protein: ASSQVRGLEAF

V gene: TRBV7-9
J gene: TRBJ2-7
CDR3 protein: ASRVAGEAAY

V gene: TRBV14
J gene: TRBJ2-1
CDR3 protein: ASSQGLPGISEQF

V gene: TRBV4-1
J gene: TRBJ2-2
CDR3 protein: ASSLGPRGGEAGELF

V gene: TRBV5-1
J gene: TRBJ1-1
CDR3 protein: ASSPPGAEAF

V gene: TRBV27
J gene: TRBJ2-1
CDR3 protein: ASRGQGAYNEQF

V gene: TRBV7-9
J gene: TRBJ2-1
CDR3 protein: ATLLGGNEQF

V gene: TRBV5-4
J gene: TRBJ2-7
CDR3 protein: ASSRLAAGSYEQY

V gene: TRBV6-5
J gene: TRBJ2-1
CDR3 protein: ASSYSGEEVDEQF

V gene: TRBV9
J gene: TRBJ2-7
CDR3 protein: ASSLSGTLNYEQY

V gene: TRBV5-6
J gene: TRBJ2-7
CDR3 protein: ASSWASGRRLEQY

V gene: TRBV18
J gene: TRBJ1-1
CDR3 protein: ASSPGGPNTEAF

V gene: TRBV6-1
J gene: TRBJ1-1
CDR3 protein: ASSPGQDEAF

V gene: TRBV10-1
J gene: TRBJ1-3
CDR3 protein: ASLNGQVLLSGNTIY

V gene: TRBV25-1
J gene: TRBJ2-7
CDR3 protein: ASSELGPSHEQY

V gene: TRBV7-3
J gene: TRBJ2-1
CDR3 protein: ASSLTGGSYNEQF

V gene: TRBV9
J gene: TRBJ1-1
CDR3 protein: ASSVSGTTEAF

V gene: TRBV7-6
J gene: TRBJ2-2
CDR3 protein: ATGGLNTGELF

V gene: TRBV9
J gene: TRBJ1-1
CDR3 protein: ASSAGGVMNTEAF

V gene: TRBV4-3
J gene: TRBJ2-3
CDR3 protein: ASSHTLLGSGSSDTQY

V gene: TRBV5-1
J gene: TRBJ2-1
CDR3 protein: ASRLSGSSYNEQF

V gene: TRBV13
J gene: TRBJ2-5
CDR3 protein: ASSSRDRGSETQY

V gene: TRBV7-8
J gene: TRBJ1-1
CDR3 protein: ASSLGVMANTEAF

V gene: TRBV5-1
J gene: TRBJ2-2
CDR3 protein: ASSLLFSGGELF

V gene: TRBV11-1
J gene: TRBJ1-1
CDR3 protein: ASSLLQGAGWTEAF

V gene: TRBV27
J gene: TRBJ1-4
CDR3 protein: ASSWTGANEKLF

V gene: TRBV15
J gene: TRBJ1-2
CDR3 protein: ATSRVKQISNYGYT

V gene: TRBV7-9
J gene: TRBJ1-2
CDR3 protein: ASRPDMNYGYT

V gene: TRBV27
J gene: TRBJ2-7
CDR3 protein: ASSFGQEPYEQY

V gene: TRBV27
J gene: TRBJ1-2
CDR3 protein: ASSPRGNYGYT

V gene: TRBV30
J gene: TRBJ2-7
CDR3 protein: AWSVLDYEQY

V gene: TRBV27
J gene: TRBJ2-2
CDR3 protein: ASSNREPVGPGELF

V gene: TRBV7-6
J gene: TRBJ1-3
CDR3 protein: ASSLRRGNTIY

V gene: TRBV7-9
J gene: TRBJ2-3
CDR3 protein: ASSFTTGGPPLVTDTQY

V gene: TRBV29-1
J gene: TRBJ2-7
CDR3 protein: SVNTPSYEQY

V gene: TRBV5-1
J gene: TRBJ2-7
CDR3 protein: ASSVTTGNEQY

V gene: TRBV6-5
J gene: TRBJ2-7
CDR3 protein: ASSYSSGTRYYEQY

V gene: TRBV9
J gene: TRBJ1-2
CDR3 protein: ASSDDPTGSYGYT

V gene: TRBV2
J gene: TRBJ2-1
CDR3 protein: ASSEAASGSFNEQF

V gene: TRBV5-6
J gene: TRBJ2-5
CDR3 protein: ASSGTGLAGWREQY

V gene: TRBV7-9
J gene: TRBJ2-5
CDR3 protein: ASSFRPGETQY

V gene: TRBV29-1
J gene: TRBJ1-2
CDR3 protein: SVPSDIHYGYT

V gene: TRBV7-9
J gene: TRBJ2-1
CDR3 protein: ASSLRSNDNEQF

V gene: TRBV28
J gene: TRBJ2-7
CDR3 protein: ASSPGTAFSYEQY